Each of the 17 T cell receptor beta chains below was sequenced from the same sample in a study of shared clonotypes between healthy human individuals. Naive CD8 cells comprised CD45RO-negative, CCR7-positively selected cells, excluding terminally differentiated effector memory CD45RA+ cells. TCRdb's copy holds only in-frame clones and misses some; the assay was immunoSEQ multiplex PCR. In the table there are some 2.1 million clones, about 94% of which are singletons. Material: naive CD8+ T cells sorted from blood. All receptors derive from a man younger than 30 in good health.

This clone occurred once. The genes are TRBV5-7 and TRBJ2-3; 7 bases agree with TRBD1. TRBV5-7 belongs to the ORF category, with a function that is uncertain. This CDR3 has 17 residues. Losses at the gene ends were 3 bases for V and 1 base for J; bases not matched to a gene: 11. The CDR3: CASSWGTESEGTDTQYF. CDR3 coding DNA: TGTGCCAGCAGCTGGGGGACAGAGAGTGAGGGCACAGATACGCAGTATTTT.

This clone was seen a few times. The J gene is TRBJ1-2, the V gene TRBV14; D is undetermined. This CDR3 spans 15 amino acids. CDR1 and CDR2 from the germline V gene are SGHDN and FVKESK. Trimming took off 1 base at V and 6 bases at J, with 15 bases between the two ends. The chain's CDR3 is CASSQAGSGLDGYTF. CDR3 bases: TGTGCCAGCAGCCAAGCCGGTAGCGGGTTAGATGGCTACACCTTC.

The chain combines TRBV6-5 with TRBJ2-5, with 12 bases that match TRBD2. The J call is uncertain, as TRBJ2-7 better fits the DNA end. Germline V CDR1 and CDR2: MNHEY, SVGAGI. The CDR3 is 15 amino acids. CDR3 sequence: CASSPGLAGSYEQYF. The CDR3 nucleotides are TGTGCCAGCAGTCCAGGACTAGCGGGGTCCTACGAGCAGTACTTC.

J is TRBJ1-2 and V is TRBV19; D is possibly TRBD1 (5 bases). Trimming cost V 7 bases and J 2 bases, with 17 bases left between them. CDR1 and CDR2 from the germline V gene are LNHDA and SQIVND (reference sequence). This CDR3 is built from 15 residues. CDR3 nucleotide sequence: TGTGCCAGTATCGGGGGTAGACAGCCGAACTATGGCTACACCTTC. Translation: CASIGGRQPNYGYTF.

This clone appeared once. The chain links TRBV18 to TRBJ2-3, with a weak D call TRBD1 (6 bases). V was clipped by 3 bases and J by 1 base, with 11 bases between them. The CDR3 consists of 15 residues. CDR1 and CDR2 (germline): KGHSH, LQKENI. Here the CDR3 reads CASSPGTGRTDTQYF. The CDR3 nucleotides read TGTGCCAGCTCACCGGGTACAGGGCGCACAGATACGCAGTATTTT.

The count of this clone is one. Other DNA sequences within the sample encode an identical CDR3. This chain joins TRBV5-1 and TRBJ2-2; D is undetermined. Trimming took off 4 bases at V and 4 bases at J, with 8 bases between the two ends. The germline gives CDR1 SGHRS, CDR2 YFSETQ. The length of the CDR3 is 13 residues. CDR3 sequence reads: CASSPPGTGELFF. The CDR3 nucleotides read TGCGCCAGCAGCCCGCCCGGCACCGGGGAGCTGTTTTTT.

The V gene is TRBV10-3, the J gene TRBJ1-1; D is ambiguous. Germline CDR1 and CDR2: ENHRY and SYGVKD. The V gene lost 7 bases and the J gene lost 4 bases, with 7 bases spanning the gap. This CDR3 region has 11 residues. Written as DNA, the CDR3 is TGTGCCATCATAGCGGGCACTGAAGCTTTCTTT. This gives the protein CAIIAGTEAFF.

The rearrangement joins TRBV19 to TRBJ2-1; 8 nucleotides align to TRBD2. J gave up 3 bases and V 8 bases, and 9 bases lay outside the gene matches. The germline V gene encodes CDR1 LNHDA and CDR2 SQIVND (reference sequence). CDR3 length: 15 amino acids. The CDR3 reads CASAAGEGYYNEQFF. The CDR3 nucleotides read TGTGCCAGTGCAGCGGGAGAAGGGTACTACAATGAGCAGTTCTTC.

The chain employs TRBV6-1 and TRBJ1-3; D is unresolved. The CDR3 sequence is 15 residues long. V lost 2 bases and J lost 0, with 8 bases in between. Germline loops: CDR1 MNHNS, CDR2 SASEGT. CDR3 bases: TGTGCCAGCAGTGAACGAGATAACTCTGGAAACACCATATATTTT. As protein: CASSERDNSGNTIYF.

The genes are TRBV7-6 and TRBJ2-2; 8 nucleotides match TRBD2. Losses at the gene ends were 3 bases for V and 3 bases for J; bases not matched to a gene: 3. CDR1 and CDR2 from the germline V gene are SGHVS and FNYEAQ. This CDR3 comprises 15 residues. Here the CDR3 DNA reads TGTGCCAGCAGCTTCTTCGGGAGGGACACCGGGGAGCTGTTTTTT. Amino acid sequence: CASSFFGRDTGELFF.

V and J are TRBV19 and TRBJ2-7; TRBD2 matches 7 bases. Per germline, CDR1 LNHDA and CDR2 SQIVND (reference sequence). V lost 5 bases and J lost 3; bases outside the gene matches: 10. The CDR3 contains 15 residues. CDR3: CASSFTGGSLYEQYF. The CDR3 DNA reads as TGTGCCAGTAGTTTCACGGGCGGGAGCCTCTACGAGCAGTACTTC.

The chain employs TRBV6-5 and TRBJ1-3; D perhaps matches TRBD1 (6 bases). V was pared by 4 bases and J by 9 bases, with 19 bases between. Germline V lookup: CDR1 MNHEY, CDR2 SVGAGI. This CDR3 region has 15 residues. CDR3 DNA sequence: TGTGCCAGCAGTTCAGAAGCGACAGGACTGAGCACCATATATTTT. This gives the protein CASSSEATGLSTIYF.

The chain links TRBV9 to TRBJ1-1, with D perhaps TRBD1 (5 bases). V was shortened by 4 bases and J by 0 bases, with 13 bases between the two germline ends. The length of the CDR3 is 15 residues. CDR1 and CDR2 from the germline V gene are SGDLS and YYNGEE. The CDR3 DNA sequence: TGTGCCAGCAGCTTTCTAGGGGCGATGAACACTGAAGCTTTCTTT. This codes for CASSFLGAMNTEAFF.

The chain recombines TRBV7-9 with TRBJ2-7, with 15 bases identical to TRBD2. This CDR3 region has 15 residues. Germline V CDR1 and CDR2: SEHNR, FQNEAQ (reference sequence). Germline trimming cut 4 bases from V and 5 bases from J; bases unmatched to any gene: 3. Here the CDR3 reads CASSSGLAGGNEQYF. CDR3 in DNA: TGTGCCAGCAGCTCGGGACTAGCGGGAGGAAACGAGCAGTACTTC.

The chain recombines TRBV11-2 with TRBJ2-2; D ambiguous. V lost 5 bases and J 5 bases, leaving 12 bases between the germline ends. The CDR3 covers 14 residues. CDR1 SGHAT and CDR2 FQNNGV come from the germline V gene. The CDR3 loop is CASSPSWGTGELFF. For the CDR3, the DNA is TGTGCCAGCAGCCCTTCCTGGGGAACCGGGGAGCTGTTTTTT. Together with reference TRBV11-2 and TRBJ2-2, the CDR3 gives the full variable domain: EAGVAQSPRYKIIEKRQSVAFWCNPISGHATLYWYQQILGQGPKLLIQFQNNGVVDDSQLPKDRFSAERLKGVDSTLKIQPAKLEDSAVYLCASSPSWGTGELFFGEGSRLTVL.

This clone was picked up one time. The CDR3 sequence: CASSLWLAGDEQYF. As DNA, the CDR3 is TGTGCCAGCAGCTTATGGCTAGCCGGGGACGAGCAGTACTTC. This rearrangement joins TRBV7-9 to TRBJ2-7, with D possibly matching TRBD2 (5 bases). V was pared by 2 bases and J by 5 bases, with 13 bases between. The CDR3 extends over 14 amino acids. In germline, CDR1 is SEHNR, CDR2 FQNEAQ (reference sequence).

The CDR3 region is CAWSGLGDTGELFF. The CDR3 DNA reads as TGTGCCTGGAGTGGACTAGGCGACACCGGGGAGCTGTTTTTT. The J gene is TRBJ2-2, the V gene TRBV30, with a tentative D call TRBD2 (6 bases). Germline V CDR1 and CDR2: GTSNPN, SVGIG (reference sequence). This CDR3 is 14 amino acids long. V shed 1 base and J shed 3 bases, with 9 bases lying between them.